These 4 T cell receptor beta chains originate from one sample sequenced in a study of beta chain features in type 1 diabetes. The sequenced template was cDNA made from the entire isolated RNA. TCRdb's copy holds only in-frame clones and misses some; the assay was immunoSEQ multiplex PCR. This sample has 970,000 or so clones, with 17% found just once. Sequenced material: naive CD4+ T cells from blood. All receptors derive from a woman aged 18-30 years in good health.

The chain employs TRBV9 and TRBJ2-7, with 7 positions matching TRBD2. V shed 2 bases, J shed 4 bases, and the junction held 6 bases outside the gene matches. Germline V gene sequence: CDR1 SGDLS, CDR2 YYNGEE. This CDR3 is built from 14 residues. The CDR3 loop is CASSVVGEGYEQYF. DNA for the CDR3: TGTGCCAGCAGCGTTGTAGGGGAGGGGTACGAGCAGTACTTC.

This clone was counted once. J is TRBJ2-7 and V is TRBV28, with D uncertain. The CDR3 is made up of 14 amino acids. Trimming left V 10 bases short and J 4 bases short, with 20 bases between. The germline V gene encodes CDR1 MDHEN and CDR2 SYDVKM. CDR3 sequence: CAIQPHTNGYEQYF. CDR3 bases: TGTGCCATCCAACCTCACACAAACGGTTACGAGCAGTACTTC.

This clone was counted a few times. J is TRBJ1-3 and V is TRBV18, with no clear D. The CDR3 loop spans 15 amino acids. Germline assignment: CDR1 KGHSH and CDR2 LQKENI. V was cut by 3 bases and J by 0 bases, with 9 bases left in between. The CDR3 sequence: CASSPGSSSGNTIYF. The CDR3 DNA follows: TGTGCCAGCTCACCGGGCAGTAGCTCTGGAAACACCATATATTTT.

This chain uses TRBV27 with TRBJ2-1, with D possibly being TRBD2 (5 bases). The V gene's germline CDR1 is MNHEY and CDR2 SMNVEV (reference sequence). The CDR3 consists of 15 residues. Trimming shortened V by 2 bases and J by 6 bases, and 14 bases separated the two germline ends. Here the CDR3 reads CASSLRSSFGNEQFF. CDR3 nucleotides: TGTGCCAGCAGTTTACGCTCTAGCTTTGGCAATGAGCAGTTCTTC.